A selection of T cell receptor beta chains follows, all from one sample in a study of human T cells and chemical hapten exposure. TCRdb itself ran the RACE reads through MiXCR, one entry per CDR3 protein. The sample comprises roughly 64,000 distinct CDR3 sequences, roughly 10% of which are singletons, and approximately 3.9% rests with the top ten. The sample here was whole blood, taken in connection with sensitization to the hapten diphenylcyclopropenone (DPC). These receptors all stem from a woman aged 40 to 50 with alopecia areata. Some clones in this sample may be carry-over from other donors' samples. CDR3s include the opening cysteine and the closing phenylalanine or tryptophan. Fields, in order: clone size, V gene, J gene, D gene, CDR3 DNA, CDR3 protein. A D gene is named only where the DNA matches it firmly. Not every row has a clone size; where given, it reads once, few, many or a size class.

.	TRBV27	TRBJ2-3	.	TGTGCCAGCAGTTCTCGGGACCGCGCAGTGGCCTATAGCACAGATACGCAGTATTTT	CASSSRDRAVAYSTDTQYF
.	TRBV7-6	TRBJ2-1	.	TGTGCCAGCAGCTTATGGGGGGTTAGGGGCAATGAGCAGTTCTTC	CASSLWGVRGNEQFF
.	TRBV29-1	TRBJ2-5	.	TGCAGCGTTGATCGACTAGTCCAAGAGACCCAGTACTTC	CSVDRLVQETQYF
few	TRBV7-7	TRBJ2-2	.	TGTGCTAGCAGCTTAAAGTTTGCCGGGGAGCTGTTTTTT	CASSLKFAGELFF
many	TRBV5-1	TRBJ2-1	.	TGCGCCAGCAGCGTCGGACAGTTGTATGAGCAGTTCTTC	CASSVGQLYEQFF
many	TRBV6-5	TRBJ2-1	.	TGTGCCAGCAGTAGCCCGAAGGGGGGGAGGAATGAGCAGTTCTTC	CASSSPKGGRNEQFF
.	TRBV6-2/TRBV6-3	TRBJ1-1	.	TGTGCCAGCAGGCAAAAAGACAGGCGACTGATAACCATGAACACTGAAGCTTTCTTT	CASRQKDRRLITMNTEAFF
few	TRBV27	TRBJ1-5	.	TGTGCCAGCAGGAGGACCGGCGGTTATCAGCCCCAGCATTTT	CASRRTGGYQPQHF
few	TRBV11-1	TRBJ1-1	.	TGTGCCAGCAGCTTAAGACGGATGAACACTGAAGCTTTCTTT	CASSLRRMNTEAFF
many	TRBV27	TRBJ1-1	.	TGTGCCAGCAGACTGAACTCTGAAGCTTTCTTT	CASRLNSEAFF
few	TRBV6-2/TRBV6-3	TRBJ2-1	TRBD1	TGTGCCAGCAGTTACCCCTTTGGACAGGGAATCCCTTTAAACAATGAGCAGTTCTTC	CASSYPFGQGIPLNNEQFF
many	TRBV20-1	TRBJ1-2	.	TGCAGTTGTCTCGCAGGGAACTATGGCTACACCTTC	CSCLAGNYGYTF
few	TRBV29-1	TRBJ2-7	.	TGCAGCGTTGGGGACGTGGTCGAGCAGTACTTC	CSVGDVVEQYF
.	TRBV2	TRBJ2-7	.	TGTGCCAGCAGTCTTGCTGCGGGGTACGGCGAGCAGTACTTC	CASSLAAGYGEQYF
many	TRBV10-3	TRBJ2-7	.	TGTGCCATCAGTGTAGGACAATACGAGCAGTACTTC	CAISVGQYEQYF
.	TRBV18	TRBJ2-7	.	TGTGCCAGCTCACCGCTAACTATCCCGGGACGGCCCTACGAGCAGTACTTC	CASSPLTIPGRPYEQYF
many	TRBV7-2	TRBJ1-2	.	TGTGCCAGCAGCTTAGGACGGCGATATGGCTACACCTTC	CASSLGRRYGYTF
.	TRBV10-3	TRBJ2-6	.	TGTGCCATCAGACTGAGCTCTGGGGCCAACGTCCTGACTTTC	CAIRLSSGANVLTF
.	TRBV5-4	TRBJ1-2	TRBD1	TGTGCCAGCAGCCCCCGGACAGGCTATGGCTACACCTTC	CASSPRTGYGYTF
many	TRBV3-1	TRBJ2-7	TRBD2	TGTGCCAGCAGCCCGGCGGGAGCCGTTTTTTTCGAGCAGTACTTC	CASSPAGAVFFEQYF
.	TRBV7-2	TRBJ2-1	.	TGTGCCAGCAGCTTTTTTAATGAGCAGTTCTTC	CASSFFNEQFF
few	TRBV20-1	TRBJ2-5	.	TGCAGTGCTAGTAAGACTACAGGGACCCAGTACTTC	CSASKTTGTQYF
many	TRBV7-3	TRBJ1-1	.	TGTGCCAGCAGCTTAACGGGCAAGAACACTGAAGCTTTCTTT	CASSLTGKNTEAFF
few	TRBV29-1	TRBJ1-2	.	TGCAGCGTTGAAGGGGGCGCCCTGAACCCAAACTATGGCTACACCTTC	CSVEGGALNPNYGYTF
few	TRBV2	TRBJ1-1	.	TGTGCCAGCAGTGACAGATCGGATGGGACTGAAGCTTTCTTT	CASSDRSDGTEAFF
few	TRBV29-1	TRBJ1-1	.	TGCAGCGTTGTTCGGGACACCGCCACTGAAGCTTTCTTT	CSVVRDTATEAFF
many	TRBV5-1	TRBJ2-3	.	TGCGCCAGCAGTCCGAGACGCCTGTCGGGGGATACGCAGTATTTT	CASSPRRLSGDTQYF
few	TRBV28	TRBJ2-1	TRBD2	TGTGCCAGCATCTCAGCGGGAGCTTTGAATGAGCAGTTCTTC	CASISAGALNEQFF
many	TRBV7-2	TRBJ2-1	.	TGTGCCAGCAGCTTAGGTAGGGTAAGAGGTGAGCAGTTCTTC	CASSLGRVRGEQFF
many	TRBV3-1	TRBJ1-5	.	TGTGCCAGCAGCCCGGCGGAGGGGCAGCCCCAGCATTTT	CASSPAEGQPQHF
many	TRBV9	TRBJ1-1	.	TGTGCCAGCAGCGTAAACCACTCCCCGGGCAGAGGCACTGAAGCTTTCTTT	CASSVNHSPGRGTEAFF
.	TRBV6-5	TRBJ1-1	.	TGTGCCAGCAGGAGGACAGTACTGAACACTGAAGCTTTCTTT	CASRRTVLNTEAFF
.	TRBV28	TRBJ1-1	TRBD1	TGTGCCAGCAGTTCAATTACGACAGGGCACACTGAAGCTTTCTTT	CASSSITTGHTEAFF
.	TRBV11-3	TRBJ2-1	.	TGTGCCAGCAGCTTAGTTCGGGGGAATGAGCAGTTCTTC	CASSLVRGNEQFF
.	TRBV29-1	TRBJ2-7	TRBD1	TGCAGCGTTGAGGGACAGTACGAGCAGTACTTC	CSVEGQYEQYF
many	TRBV30	TRBJ2-7	.	TGTGCCTGGAGCCACCCCTCGAAGCCCCACCAGGACGAGCAGTACTTC	CAWSHPSKPHQDEQYF
.	TRBV20-1	TRBJ2-2	.	TGCAGTGCTCGAGCTGGTAGATCCACCGGGGAGCTGTTTTTT	CSARAGRSTGELFF
.	TRBV7-8	TRBJ1-6	.	TGTGCCAGCACCCCCCGGGACTCCTCGGATTCACCCCTCCACTTT	CASTPRDSSDSPLHF
few	TRBV11-2	TRBJ2-7	TRBD1	TGTGCCAGCAGCCTAACCGGGACAGGCGTTTGGGACGAGCAGTACTTC	CASSLTGTGVWDEQYF
few	TRBV7-3	TRBJ1-1	.	TGTGCCAGCAGTAGGACAAGAAACACTGAAGCTTTCTTT	CASSRTRNTEAFF
.	TRBV25-1	TRBJ1-2	.	TGTGCCAGCAGTGAATGGGTGGACAGCTACTATGGCTACACCTTC	CASSEWVDSYYGYTF
many	TRBV19	TRBJ1-1	TRBD1	TGTGCCAGTAGTAGTGAAGGGACAGTTGAAGCTTTCTTT	CASSSEGTVEAFF
many	TRBV6-2/TRBV6-3	TRBJ1-1	TRBD1	TGTGCCAGCAGTCCCCACAGGGGAAATACTGAAGCTTTCTTT	CASSPHRGNTEAFF
few	TRBV7-9	TRBJ2-3	TRBD2	TGTGCCAGCAGCTTATGGCGGGGGGCAAACACAGATACGCAGTATTTT	CASSLWRGANTDTQYF
many	TRBV11-2	TRBJ2-5	.	TGTGCCAGCAGCTTACTGGGTGCGGCAGCGTACCAAGAGACCCAGTACTTC	CASSLLGAAAYQETQYF
.	TRBV28	TRBJ1-3	.	TGTGCCAGCAGTCTAGATACCGGGGCAGGGAGAGGCAACACCATATATTTT	CASSLDTGAGRGNTIYF
.	TRBV9	TRBJ1-2	.	TGTGCCAGCAGTAGGCAGAACTATGGCTACACCTTC	CASSRQNYGYTF
medium-sized	TRBV6-2/TRBV6-3	TRBJ2-1	TRBD2	TGTGCCAGCAGTCCCCGGACTAGCGGGAGCTCCTACAATGAGCAGTTCTTC	CASSPRTSGSSYNEQFF
.	TRBV20-1	TRBJ2-7	.	TGCAGTGCCCCGAGATCCCCTAGTACCTACGAGCAGTACTTC	CSAPRSPSTYEQYF
few	TRBV30	TRBJ1-2	.	TGTGCCTGGAGTGCCTTAGGGGAGGGCGACTACACCTTC	CAWSALGEGDYTF
many	TRBV6-2/TRBV6-3	TRBJ1-5	TRBD1	TGTGCCAGCCGGGACAGGGAGACCTTGGGGCATCAGCCCCAGCATTTT	CASRDRETLGHQPQHF